Shown below are 15 T cell receptor beta chains from a single sample sequenced in a study of blood T cell repertoires in COVID-19. Clones were sequenced by immunoSEQ multiplex PCR, and TCRdb holds only the in-frame ones, with some missing. This repertoire shows roughly 380,000 clones, about 89% found once; its top ten account for roughly 1.6%. The sequencing sample was made of peripheral blood. The receptors stem from a woman aged 40-49 years with COVID-19, enrolled during active disease.

CDR3 loop: CASSLRDRGLNTEAFF. The DNA of the CDR3 is TGTGCCAGCAGTTTAAGAGACAGGGGATTGAACACTGAAGCTTTCTTT. The V and J genes are TRBV27 and TRBJ1-1; TRBD1 agrees at 8 bases. V was pared by 2 bases and J by 0 bases, with 5 bases of the junction left unmatched. CDR1 and CDR2 (germline): MNHEY, SMNVEV (reference sequence). This CDR3 has 16 amino acids.

This rearrangement joins TRBV5-5 to TRBJ1-5, with 8 bases fitting TRBD1. This CDR3 has 14 residues. Germline values: CDR1 SGHKS, CDR2 YYEKEE (reference sequence). V lost 1 base to trimming and J lost 7 bases; unmatched junction nucleotides: 4. The CDR3 DNA reads TGTGCCAGCAGCTTGACAGGGGGGGACCAGCCCCAGCATTTT. Its protein is CASSLTGGDQPQHF.

The chain combines TRBV7-2 with TRBJ2-7; TRBD2 aligns across 10 bases. In germline, CDR1 is SGHTA, CDR2 FQGNSA. V shed 5 bases and J 4 bases; nucleotides not matched to a gene: 11. This CDR3 is 16 amino acids long. Here the CDR3 reads CASSSSLAGVSYEQYF. DNA for the CDR3: TGTGCCAGCAGCAGCAGTCTAGCGGGAGTTAGTTACGAGCAGTACTTC.

This clone has just a few counts. The V call is TRBV18, the J call TRBJ2-7; D perhaps matches TRBD2 (6 bases). The CDR3 is 14 amino acids. V dropped 3 bases and J dropped 4 bases, with 13 bases sitting between them. CDR1 is KGHSH and CDR2 is LQKENI in the germline V gene. The CDR3 here is CASSPPGLGYEQYF. For the CDR3, the DNA is TGTGCCAGCTCACCGCCGGGACTGGGGTACGAGCAGTACTTC.

This chain connects TRBV28 to TRBJ2-1, with TRBD2 matching over 11 bases. CDR1 MDHEN and CDR2 SYDVKM come from the germline V gene. This CDR3 has 18 amino acids. J was trimmed by 3 bases and V by 5 bases; bases with no gene match: 12. The CDR3 DNA reads as TGTGCCAGCAGTAGTCAACCACCGGGACTAGCGGACTACAATGAGCAGTTCTTC. The encoded protein is CASSSQPPGLADYNEQFF.

The rearrangement links TRBV24-1 to TRBJ1-4; 7 positions match TRBD1. In germline, CDR1 is KGHDR, CDR2 SFDVKD. The CDR3 loop spans 13 amino acids. V shed 3 bases and J 12 bases; nucleotides not matched to a gene: 6. This chain's CDR3 is CATSDPYRGQLFF. The CDR3 nucleotides read TGTGCCACCAGTGATCCCTACAGGGGCCAACTGTTTTTT.

The V call is TRBV7-2, the J call TRBJ2-7; TRBD2 is a possible D gene (5 bases). The V and J ends lost 1 base and 7 bases respectively, with 14 bases between them. CDR3 length: 14 amino acids. Germline values: CDR1 SGHTA, CDR2 FQGNSA. CDR3: CASSLEFGTGEQYF. As DNA, the CDR3 is TGTGCCAGCAGCTTAGAATTTGGAACGGGGGAGCAGTACTTC.

The chain links TRBV7-2 to TRBJ2-5; a weak D match, TRBD2 (5 bases). The CDR3 totals 12 residues. Trimming cost V 5 bases and J 7 bases, with 11 bases left between them. Germline V gene sequence: CDR1 SGHTA, CDR2 FQGNSA. CDR3 protein: CASSHPRGTQYF. The CDR3 nucleotides read TGTGCCAGCAGCCACCCCCGGGGGACCCAGTACTTC.

This sequence joins TRBV7-2 and TRBJ1-5; tentatively, D is TRBD1 (5 bases). Germline CDR1 SGHTA, CDR2 FQGNSA. The CDR3 spans 13 residues. The V and J ends lost 1 base and 6 bases respectively, with 7 bases between them. CDR3 region: CASSLGQGQPQHF. CDR3 DNA sequence: TGTGCCAGCAGCTTAGGCCAGGGTCAGCCCCAGCATTTT.

The genes are TRBV5-1 and TRBJ1-1, with D possibly being TRBD1 (6 bases). CDR1 is SGHRS, CDR2 YFSETQ, per germline. The V gene lost 3 bases and the J gene lost 11 bases, with 20 bases spanning the gap. The CDR3 consists of 14 residues. The CDR3 sequence is CASSYIQGSLEAFF. The CDR3 DNA reads as TGCGCCAGCAGCTACATACAGGGTTCCCTTGAGGCTTTCTTT.

Only one count was recorded for this clone. V usage is TRBV28 and J usage is TRBJ1-1; D ambiguous. The CDR3 runs to 13 residues. V lost 8 bases, J lost 1 base, and 11 bases lay in between. CDR1 is MDHEN, CDR2 SYDVKM, per germline. This CDR3 reads CASPNAGNTEAFF. The DNA of the CDR3 is TGTGCCAGCCCTAACGCAGGGAACACTGAAGCTTTCTTT.

V usage is TRBV27 and J usage is TRBJ2-1; possible D gene TRBD1, 5 bases. Germline CDR1 reads MNHEY; CDR2 reads SMNVEV (reference sequence). V shed 5 bases and J shed 3 bases, with 17 bases lying between them. CDR3 length: 16 residues. The CDR3: CASSKIGVGGYNEQFF. The CDR3 DNA sequence: TGTGCCAGCAGTAAGATAGGGGTCGGTGGCTACAATGAGCAGTTCTTC.

This rearrangement joins TRBV7-2 to TRBJ1-5; TRBD1 agrees at 8 bases. Trimming took 5 bases from V and 6 from J; bases not matched to a gene: 15. The CDR3 runs to 17 residues. Per the germline V gene, CDR1 is SGHTA and CDR2 is FQGNSA. CDR3 sequence reads: CASSPQPDRVSSQPQHF. CDR3 nucleotide sequence: TGTGCCAGCAGCCCCCAACCGGACAGGGTGAGTTCTCAGCCCCAGCATTTT.

This chain's CDR3 is CASSPTRRGFAWENTEAFF. The CDR3 DNA follows: TGTGCCAGCAGCCCTACTCGTCGGGGGTTCGCGTGGGAAAACACTGAAGCTTTCTTT. V and J are TRBV11-2 and TRBJ1-1; D may be TRBD1 (5 bases). V was shortened by 5 bases and J by 2 bases, with 27 bases between the two germline ends. Looked up from germline, CDR1 is SGHAT and CDR2 is FQNNGV. The CDR3 is 19 residues long.

The table lists this clone with a count of one. Written as DNA, the CDR3 is TGTGCCTGGACGGCAGGGGGCTCAGATACGCAGTATTTT. Translated: CAWTAGGSDTQYF. The chain is built from TRBV30 and TRBJ2-3; 8 bases align to TRBD1. CDR1 is GTSNPN and CDR2 is SVGIG in the germline V gene (reference sequence). This CDR3 is built from 13 residues. V shed 4 bases and J 4 bases; nucleotides not matched to a gene: 4.